The clone carrying this T cell receptor beta chain has a handful of counts. The target antigen is unknown. This sample was taken from a study of beta chain features in type 1 diabetes. Study-level points and caveats: In the patient group, naive, central memory and Treg TCRB repertoires seemed more alike than in the healthy donor group.

The isolated RNA, all of it, was reverse transcribed, so expressed TCRB transcripts were what got sequenced. Method: immunoSEQ multiplex PCR; TCRdb's copy keeps in-frame clones and lacks some. The sample lists 850,000 to 900,000 clones, roughly 17% seen once, with roughly 0.025% in the top ten. Trimming cost V 4 bases and J 0 bases; bases outside gene matches: 8. The CDR3 is made up of 17 amino acids. Per the germline V gene, CDR1 is ENHRY and CDR2 is SYGVKD. The material sequenced was naive CD4+ T cells from blood. The rearrangement links TRBV10-3 to TRBJ2-7; 11 positions agree with TRBD2. The sequence derives from a woman between 18 and 29 years old in good health. CDR3 residues: CAISGVSGRAVSYEQYF. CDR3 nucleotide sequence: TGTGCCATCAGTGGTGTTAGCGGGAGGGCCGTCTCCTACGAGCAGTACTTC.